This T cell receptor (beta chain) was observed in a study of blood T cell repertoires in COVID-19 (dated by TCRdb to the early 2020s). Regarding the complete study: Samples from collaborators originated in the United States, Italy and Spain and spanned both the acute and convalescent phases of COVID-19. The material from the prospective study consisted of cDNA or gDNA derived from T cells, B-cell-depleted T cells, or PBMCs. Subjects who had been exposed to COVID-19, were actively infected with it, or had recovered from it provided the deeply sampled blood TCRbeta repertoires that made up the dataset. The repertoires were made available in a free public database intended to serve as a resource for research on the immune response to SARS-CoV-2. The samples were drawn from the first 160 participants of the ongoing ImmuneRACE study and from 1,200 or so subjects provided by 6 global collaborators. Sample metadata almost always included a de-identified subject ID, COVID-19 status, age in years and sex. Where available, HLA class I and class II types were obtained from metadata supplied by the sample provider rather than from assay-based typing. Broader findings and caveats from the paper: How much clinical and demographic metadata was included differed by source and by participant, and the metadata was provided uncurated.

The collaborating institutions used their own protocols to collect whole blood in K2EDTA tubes. For TCRbeta analysis, collaborator samples were shipped as frozen whole blood, as isolated PBMCs, or as DNA extracted from either sample type. Trimming takes 5 bases off V and 6 bases off J; junction bases not matched to a gene: 8. Taken from cysteine to phenylalanine, the CDR3 has 15 residues. Only the CDR3 region is kept as DNA, spanning 45 bases read in frame from base 1. The germline V gene yields MDHEN for CDR1 and SYDVKM for CDR2. The immunoSEQ Assay, a bias-controlled multiplex PCR, was used to amplify TCRbeta CDR3 regions from genomic DNA. As for the authors' bioinformatics: Within the assay, amplification of reference gene primers was used to estimate how many nucleated cells each sample contained. Sequence reads were collapsed and filtered to measure the absolute abundance of every unique TCRbeta CDR3 rearrangement. For each sample, productive Simpson clonality was calculated by taking the square root of Simpson's diversity index across productive rearrangements. Imported from immuneACCESS, the table was reduced by TCRdb to in-frame sequences with V and J called. These copies leave out some clones; in studies compared against another copy, an unresolved V gene accounts for under half, and the cause of the remainder is not known. The DNA gave D and trimming, while V, J and clone size come from that table. In this sample the table shows about 130,000 clones, roughly 80% of which occur a single time. Together, the top ten hold under 2.5% of the sample.

This clone was counted a single time. The antigen it binds to is not known. Qualities for individual bases were not recorded, and no much larger clone is one base off. The clonotype comes from a man aged 65 to 85 with acute or convalescent COVID-19. Sequencing was done on a sample of peripheral blood. The rearrangement joined TRBV28 to TRBJ2-5; TRBD2 matches 11 bases in the middle. The CDR3 loop reads CASSPRLAGGQTQYF. The DNA sequence is given as TGTGCCAGCAGTCCCCGGCTAGCGGGGGGACAGACCCAGTACTTC.